Each of the 19 T cell receptor beta chains below was sequenced from the same sample in a study of shared clonotypes between healthy human individuals. The assay was immunoSEQ multiplex PCR, and TCRdb's table has in-frame clones only and misses some. The data contain millions of clones, over 85% of them singletons. Sequenced sample: naive CD4+ T cells from PBMCs. This sample's subset: CD45RA+ positively selected. Receptors originate from a man between 18 and 35 years old in good health. Some clones in this sample may be carry-over from other donors' samples.

The rearrangement joins TRBV9 to TRBJ1-4; TRBD1 matches at 9 bases. The CDR3 is 14 amino acids. The germline CDR1 and CDR2 sequences are SGDLS and YYNGEE. V dropped 6 bases and J dropped 7; count of bases not matched to a gene: 7. In DNA, the CDR3 is TGTGCCAGCACCCCGGGACAGGGTTCTGAAAAACTGTTTTTT. Amino acids: CASTPGQGSEKLFF.

This chain connects TRBV10-3 to TRBJ1-1, with 9 bases aligning to TRBD1. CDR1 ENHRY and CDR2 SYGVKD come from the germline V gene. This CDR3 is built from 13 residues. The V segment lost 2 bases and the J segment 7 bases; nucleotides outside the gene matches: 2. The CDR3 is CAISEGTGSEAFF. CDR3 DNA: TGTGCCATCAGTGAGGGGACAGGGAGTGAAGCTTTCTTT.

Only one count was recorded for this clone. This chain uses TRBV28 with TRBJ1-5, with 8 nucleotides matching TRBD1. V dropped 3 bases and J dropped 4; count of bases not matched to a gene: 5. Germline V gene sequence: CDR1 MDHEN, CDR2 SYDVKM. The CDR3 loop spans 15 amino acids. Written as DNA, the CDR3 is TGTGCCAGCAGTTTGCAGGGGGCGCCGAATCAGCCCCAGCATTTT. This codes for CASSLQGAPNQPQHF.

Remarks on this clone: The same CDR3 also results from other DNA sequences found in this sample. This rearrangement joins TRBV9 to TRBJ1-3, with D unresolved. CDR3 size: 14 residues. CDR1 is SGDLS, CDR2 YYNGEE, per germline. The germline V and J ends were trimmed by 2 bases and 2 bases, with 8 bases remaining between them. CDR3 sequence reads: CASSVGSPGNTIYF. DNA for the CDR3: TGTGCCAGCAGCGTGGGAAGTCCTGGAAACACCATATATTTT.

The chain couples TRBV5-1 to TRBJ2-1, with 9 bases matching TRBD2. The CDR3 spans 14 residues. V lost 7 bases and J lost 2; bases outside the gene matches: 4. Germline CDR1 SGHRS, CDR2 YFSETQ. CDR3: CASAASGAYNEQFF. The CDR3 DNA follows: TGCGCCAGCGCCGCTAGCGGGGCCTACAATGAGCAGTTCTTC.

This chain connects TRBV5-8 to TRBJ2-6; 9 bases are shared with TRBD2. Germline V lookup: CDR1 SGHTS, CDR2 YDEGEE. The CDR3 covers 19 residues. The ends lost 1 base at V and 2 bases at J; junction bases unmatched: 10. As DNA, the CDR3 is TGTGCCAGCAGCTTGTTCGCGGGAGGGCTTCGGCCTGGGGCCAACGTCCTGACTTTC. Its translation: CASSLFAGGLRPGANVLTF. Full variable domain (missing parts from reference TRBV5-8 and TRBJ2-6): EAGVTQSPTHLIKTRGQQATLRCSPISGHTSVYWYQQALGLGLQFLLWYDEGEERNRGNFPPRFSGRQFPNYSSELNVNALELEDSALYLCASSLFAGGLRPGANVLTFGAGSRLTVL.

The V gene is TRBV5-1, the J gene TRBJ2-2, with D tentatively TRBD1 (5 bases). There are 15 residues in the CDR3. Germline lookup yields CDR1 SGHRS and CDR2 YFSETQ. V lost 4 bases to trimming and J lost 6 bases, with 16 bases between them. In nucleotides, the CDR3 is TGCGCCAGCAGCAACGGTTTGGGGCTAGCCGGGGAGCTGTTTTTT. It specifies CASSNGLGLAGELFF.

CDR3 nucleotide sequence: TGTGCCAGCAGCCTCGCCCTGAGCACAGATACGCAGTATTTT. Amino acid sequence: CASSLALSTDTQYF. The chain recombines TRBV5-4 with TRBJ2-3; no definite D call. The V gene's germline CDR1 is SGHNT and CDR2 YYREEE (reference sequence). This CDR3 region has 14 residues. Trimming took 4 bases from V and 0 from J, leaving 9 bases between them.

The chain has TRBV21-1 and TRBJ1-2; TRBD1, the D gene given by the table, was not confirmed from the DNA. TRBV21-1 is reported as a pseudogene. The CDR3 is made up of 13 amino acids. CDR3 sequence: CASSKEQPRGYTF. In DNA, the CDR3 is TGTGCCAGCAGCAAAGAACAGCCTCGGGGCTACACCTTC.

The chain couples TRBV2 to TRBJ1-1; no firm D call. CDR1 and CDR2 from the germline V gene are SNHLY and FYNNEI. V lost 3 bases and J 7 bases, leaving 12 bases between the germline ends. The CDR3 totals 13 residues. The CDR3 DNA follows: TGTGCCAGCAGTGAGAGTCAGCAAAATGAAGCTTTCTTT. It yields the protein CASSESQQNEAFF.

The chain combines TRBV19 with TRBJ2-4; 13 nucleotides match TRBD2. This CDR3 region has 19 residues. Germline CDR1 is LNHDA and CDR2 is SQIVND (reference sequence). Germline trimming cut 5 bases from V and 0 bases from J; bases unmatched to any gene: 10. The CDR3, as DNA: TGTGCCAGTAGTGCCGGACTAGCGGGAGTATCGTTAGCCAAAAACATTCAGTACTTC. This encodes CASSAGLAGVSLAKNIQYF.

V and J are TRBV19 and TRBJ2-3; D gene ambiguous. CDR3 size: 14 residues. Per the germline V gene, CDR1 is LNHDA and CDR2 is SQIVND (reference sequence). The V end lost 1 base, the J end lost 2 bases, and 7 bases lay between the germline ends. CDR3 protein: CASSIVADTDTQYF. The DNA for the CDR3 is TGTGCCAGTAGTATAGTCGCGGACACAGATACGCAGTATTTT. The full variable domain, its missing parts supplied by reference TRBV19 and TRBJ2-3, is DGGITQSPKYLFRKEGQNVTLSCEQNLNHDAMYWYRQDPGQGLRLIYYSQIVNDFQKGDIAEGYSVSREKKESFPLTVTSAQKNPTAFYLCASSIVADTDTQYFGPGTRLTVL.

The chain carries TRBV5-1 and TRBJ1-1; D may be TRBD1 (6 bases). With 1 base removed from V and 5 bases from J, the gap between germline ends came to 12 bases. The CDR3 has 14 residues. Per germline, CDR1 SGHRS and CDR2 YFSETQ. Here the CDR3 reads CASSLTGIKTEAFF. CDR3 DNA sequence: TGCGCCAGCAGCTTGACAGGGATCAAAACTGAAGCTTTCTTT.

CDR3 amino acids: CASSYGPPRPGFNEKLFF. The CDR3 coding sequence is TGTGCCAGCAGTTATGGACCGCCCCGACCGGGGTTTAATGAAAAACTGTTTTTT. The genes are TRBV11-1 and TRBJ1-4; D uncertain. This CDR3 is 18 amino acids long. Germline lookup yields CDR1 SGHAT and CDR2 FQDESV (reference sequence). V was trimmed by 6 bases and J by 4 bases, leaving 24 bases between them. The variable domain in full, completed from reference TRBV11-1 and TRBJ1-4, reads EAEVAQSPRYKITEKSQAVAFWCDPISGHATLYWYRQILGQGPELLVQFQDESVVDDSQLPKDRFSAERLKGVDSTLKIQPAELGDSAMYLCASSYGPPRPGFNEKLFFGSGTQLSVL.

The rearrangement joins TRBV19 to TRBJ2-7; D call uncertain. This CDR3 contains 14 residues. The germline gives CDR1 LNHDA, CDR2 SQIVND (reference sequence). V gave up 5 bases and J gave up 4 bases, with 15 bases separating them. CDR3 protein: CASSWRYQSYEQYF. As DNA, the CDR3 is TGTGCCAGTAGTTGGAGATATCAGAGTTACGAGCAGTACTTC.

This rearrangement joins TRBV9 to TRBJ2-7; TRBD2 agrees at 7 bases. CDR3 size: 13 residues. The V and J ends lost 7 bases and 6 bases, in that order; junction bases with no gene match: 10. CDR1 is SGDLS and CDR2 is YYNGEE in the germline V gene. The DNA of the CDR3 is TGTGCCAGCCCGAGGCTAGCGGATCCCGAGCAGTACTTC. Its protein product is CASPRLADPEQYF.

The chain links TRBV18 to TRBJ2-5; D is ambiguous. There are 14 residues in the CDR3. Germline assignment: CDR1 KGHSH and CDR2 LQKENI. Deletions cut 1 base from V and 3 bases from J, with 9 bases between. The CDR3 sequence: CASSPRRSKETQYF. CDR3 nucleotide sequence: TGTGCCAGCTCACCACGGCGGTCCAAAGAGACCCAGTACTTC.

The V and J genes are TRBV7-2 and TRBJ1-1, with TRBD1 as a possible D gene (5 bases). CDR3 size: 14 residues. Deletions cut 3 bases from V and 10 bases from J, with 18 bases between. Germline CDR1 reads SGHTA; CDR2 reads FQGNSA. CDR3 nucleotide sequence: TGTGCCAGCAGCTTTCAGGGTGGAGCAGCGAGAGCTTTCTTT. It encodes CASSFQGGAARAFF.

The chain couples TRBV4-2 to TRBJ2-3, with 14 bases fitting TRBD2. CDR3 length: 18 amino acids. CDR1 and CDR2 from the germline V gene are LGHNA and YNFKEQ. V lost 1 base, J lost 6 bases, and 9 bases stayed unmatched. Written as DNA, the CDR3 is TGTGCCAGCAGCCAAGCCGGGGGACTAGCGGGAGTCAGGGATACGCAGTATTTT. Translating it yields CASSQAGGLAGVRDTQYF.